This T cell receptor (beta chain) was observed in a study of blood T cell repertoires in COVID-19. Overall study: Both acute and convalescent COVID-19 samples were obtained from the United States, Italy and Spain. T cells, B-cell-depleted T cells, or PBMCs supplied cDNA or gDNA.

This CDR3 is 17 amino acids long. Germline trimming cut 2 bases from V and 0 bases from J; bases unmatched to any gene: 3. Germline V CDR1 and CDR2: SGHTS, YDEGEE. In the source study's methods: It was from reference gene primer amplification that nucleated cell counts were estimated. Profiling relied on immunoSEQ multiplex PCR, and the TCRdb table lists in-frame clones only, not all of them. The V and J calls and clone size are taken from that table; D and trimming were inferred from the DNA. The sample consists of about 180,000 clones, more than 70% of them appearing once. V is TRBV5-8 and J is TRBJ2-3; 13 bases agree with TRBD2. The receptor was derived from a man aged 40-49 years with active or convalescent COVID-19. The specimen sequenced was peripheral blood. The DNA for the CDR3 is TGTGCCAGCAGCTTATTACTAGCGGGGGGGAGCACAGATACGCAGTATTTT. Amino acids: CASSLLLAGGSTDTQYF.